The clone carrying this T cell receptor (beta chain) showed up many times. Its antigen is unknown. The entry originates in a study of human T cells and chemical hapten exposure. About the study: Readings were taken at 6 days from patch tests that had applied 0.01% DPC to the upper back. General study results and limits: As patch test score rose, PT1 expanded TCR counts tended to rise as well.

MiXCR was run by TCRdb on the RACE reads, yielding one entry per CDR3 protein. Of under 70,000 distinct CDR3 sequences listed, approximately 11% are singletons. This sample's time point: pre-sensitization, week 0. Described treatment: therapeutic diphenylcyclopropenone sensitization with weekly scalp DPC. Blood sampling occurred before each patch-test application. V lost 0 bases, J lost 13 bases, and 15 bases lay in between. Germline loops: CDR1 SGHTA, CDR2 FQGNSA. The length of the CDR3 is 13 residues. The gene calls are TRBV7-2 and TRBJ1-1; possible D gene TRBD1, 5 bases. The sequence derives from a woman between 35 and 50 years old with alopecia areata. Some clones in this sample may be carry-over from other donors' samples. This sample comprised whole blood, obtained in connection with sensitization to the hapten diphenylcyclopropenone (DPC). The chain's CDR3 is CASSLAPGGGFFF. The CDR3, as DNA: TGTGCCAGCAGCTTAGCGCCCGGGGGAGGGTTTTTCTTT.